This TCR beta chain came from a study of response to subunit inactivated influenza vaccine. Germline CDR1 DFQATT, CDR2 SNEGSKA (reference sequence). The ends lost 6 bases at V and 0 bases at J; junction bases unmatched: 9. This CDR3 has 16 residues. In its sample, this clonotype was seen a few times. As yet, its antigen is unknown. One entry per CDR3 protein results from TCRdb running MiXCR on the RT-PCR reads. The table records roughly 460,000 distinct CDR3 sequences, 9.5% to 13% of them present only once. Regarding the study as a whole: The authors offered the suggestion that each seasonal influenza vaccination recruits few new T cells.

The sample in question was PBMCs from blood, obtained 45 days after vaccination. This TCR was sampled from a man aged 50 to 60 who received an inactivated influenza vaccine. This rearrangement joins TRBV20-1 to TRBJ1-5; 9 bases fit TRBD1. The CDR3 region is CSAKTGGGYSNQPQHF. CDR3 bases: TGCAGTGCCAAGACAGGGGGAGGATATAGCAATCAGCCCCAGCATTTT.